The entry that follows covers one T cell receptor beta chain sequence. This CDR3 is 16 amino acids long. The junction had 2 bases not matched to a gene; V was cut back by 1 base and J by 0 bases. The germline gives CDR1 SGHNT, CDR2 YYREEE (reference sequence). This sample is drawn from a study of blood T cell repertoires in COVID-19. Study details: The cDNA or gDNA used as material had been derived from T cells, B-cell-depleted T cells, or PBMCs.

Sequencing used immunoSEQ multiplex PCR; TCRdb keeps in-frame clones, though not all of them. This table holds approximately 220,000 clones, roughly nine tenths found once. The material sequenced was peripheral blood. The chain couples TRBV5-4 to TRBJ2-2, with 8 bases identical to TRBD1. This receptor was identified in a woman in her fifties or sixties with acute or convalescent COVID-19. CDR3 nucleotide sequence: TGTGCCAGCAGCTTGTACAGGGGGGCGAACACCGGGGAGCTGTTTTTT. Protein: CASSLYRGANTGELFF.